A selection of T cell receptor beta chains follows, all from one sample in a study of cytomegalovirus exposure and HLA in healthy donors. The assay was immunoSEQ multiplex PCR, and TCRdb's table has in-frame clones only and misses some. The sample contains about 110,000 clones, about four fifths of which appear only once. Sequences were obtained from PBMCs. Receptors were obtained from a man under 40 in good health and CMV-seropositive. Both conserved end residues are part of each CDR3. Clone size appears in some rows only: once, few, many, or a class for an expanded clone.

CASCPRATPGEQFF,TRBJ2-1,14,few,TRBV2
CASSRRGSTGELFF,TRBJ2-2,14,-,TRBV9
CASSSTGNSPLHF,TRBJ1-6,13,-,TRBV7-3
CASSLQRGLSGSPLHF,TRBJ1-6,16,-,TRBV27
CASSEFIGTGTYEQYF,-,16,-,TRBV25-1
CASSIPGGSYEQYF,TRBJ2-7,14,few,TRBV19
CASSLGGPREDRTQYF,TRBJ2-3,16,-,TRBV7-8
CASSGQGSNTEAFF,TRBJ1-1,14,-,TRBV28
CASSRTGTSVRFDEQFF,TRBJ2-1,17,-,TRBV18
CASSLGGLGYTF,TRBJ1-2,12,-,TRBV28
CASSSGRLNYGYTF,TRBJ1-2,14,-,TRBV27
CASSEYPGTGYNQPQHF,TRBJ1-5,17,-,TRBV11-2
CATVDRGPYTDTQYF,TRBJ2-3,15,-,TRBV10-3
CSSSPLGGGNTEAFF,TRBJ1-1,15,-,TRBV7-9
CAWRGGPTAPAGHEQYF,-,17,-,TRBV30
CARSFWDRGFDYGYTF,TRBJ1-2,16,-,TRBV5-3
CASSYQPGTTYEQYF,TRBJ2-7,15,-,TRBV6-5
CASSLNPVREQYF,TRBJ2-7,13,-,TRBV7-3
CASSLDRGNSPLHF,TRBJ1-6,14,-,TRBV5-1
CASSIYRVEQYF,TRBJ2-7,12,-,TRBV28
CASSVDQVRNYGYTF,TRBJ1-2,15,few,TRBV9
CASSIGTSGGDTQYF,TRBJ2-3,15,-,TRBV19
CASSLQGQGGYTF,TRBJ1-2,13,-,TRBV5-1
CASSRSGSSYNEQFF,TRBJ2-1,15,-,TRBV14
CSASLEGYGYTF,TRBJ1-2,12,-,TRBV29-1
CSVNKGTSDIYEQYF,TRBJ2-7,15,-,TRBV29-1
CASTKAPDSLEQYF,TRBJ2-7,14,-,TRBV9